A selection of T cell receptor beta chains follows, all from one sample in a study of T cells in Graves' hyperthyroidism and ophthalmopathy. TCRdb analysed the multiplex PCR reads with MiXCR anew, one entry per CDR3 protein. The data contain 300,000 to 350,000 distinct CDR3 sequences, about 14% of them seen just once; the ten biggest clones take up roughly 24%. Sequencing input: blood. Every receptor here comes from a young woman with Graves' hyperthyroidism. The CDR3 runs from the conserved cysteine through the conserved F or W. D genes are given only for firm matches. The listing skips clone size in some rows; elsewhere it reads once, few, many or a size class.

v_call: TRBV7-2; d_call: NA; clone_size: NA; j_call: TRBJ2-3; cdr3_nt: TGTGCCAGCAGCTTCATCAACGACCGCACAGATACGCAGTATTTT; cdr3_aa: CASSFINDRTDTQYF
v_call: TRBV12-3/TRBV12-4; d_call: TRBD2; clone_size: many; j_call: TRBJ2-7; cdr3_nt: TGTGCCAGCAGTTTTAGGGGACTCGGACTAGCGAACTACGAGCAGTACTTC; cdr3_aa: CASSFRGLGLANYEQYF
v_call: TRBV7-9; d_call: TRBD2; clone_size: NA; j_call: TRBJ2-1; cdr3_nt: TGTGCCAGCAGCTTATTGCAACGGGGACTAGTCTACCATGAGCAGTTCTTC; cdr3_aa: CASSLLQRGLVYHEQFF
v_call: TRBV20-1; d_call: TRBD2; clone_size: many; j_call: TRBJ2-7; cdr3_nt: TGCAGTGCCCGGGAGCGGGGAGCCCCCCTCGAGCAGTACTTC; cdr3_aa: CSARERGAPLEQYF
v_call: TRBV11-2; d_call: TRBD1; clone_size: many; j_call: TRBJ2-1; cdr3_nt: TGTGCCAGCAGCCAGGACAGGGTAGCTGAGCAGTTCTTC; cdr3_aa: CASSQDRVAEQFF
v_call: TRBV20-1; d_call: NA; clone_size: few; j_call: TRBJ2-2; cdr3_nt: TGCAGTGCTAGAGATCCAGCGACGAACACCGGGGAGCTGTTTTTT; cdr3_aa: CSARDPATNTGELFF
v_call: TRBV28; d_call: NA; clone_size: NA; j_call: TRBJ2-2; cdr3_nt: TGTACCAGCAGTTTACGGGGGACGACCGGGGAGCTGTTTTTT; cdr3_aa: CTSSLRGTTGELFF
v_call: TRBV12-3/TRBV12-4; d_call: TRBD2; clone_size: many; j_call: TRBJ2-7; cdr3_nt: TGTGCCAGCAGTCCGGCTAGCGGGGTGTACGAGCAGTACTTC; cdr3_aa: CASSPASGVYEQYF
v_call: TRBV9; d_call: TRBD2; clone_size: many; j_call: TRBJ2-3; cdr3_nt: TGTGCCAGCAGCGTAGAAGGACTAGCGACAGATACGCAGTATTTT; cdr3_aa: CASSVEGLATDTQYF
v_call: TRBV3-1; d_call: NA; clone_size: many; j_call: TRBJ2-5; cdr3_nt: TGTGCCAGCAGCCAAGGAGCAGAGGTCGGCGTACAAGAGACCCAGTACTTC; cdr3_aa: CASSQGAEVGVQETQYF
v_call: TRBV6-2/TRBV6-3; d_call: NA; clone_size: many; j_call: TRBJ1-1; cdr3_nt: TGTGCCAGCGCCCTGACAGGAATGACTGAAGCTTTCTTT; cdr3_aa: CASALTGMTEAFF
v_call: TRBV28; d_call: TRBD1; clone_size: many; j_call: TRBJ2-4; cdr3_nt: TGTGCCAGCAGTTTCCCCATCACTTTTGGGACAGAGGCTAACATAGCCAAAAACATTCAGTACTTC; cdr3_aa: CASSFPITFGTEANIAKNIQYF
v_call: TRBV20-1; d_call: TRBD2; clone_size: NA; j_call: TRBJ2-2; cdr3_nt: TGCAGTGCCCCCCTGGCGGGAGGGTCCGGGGAGCTGTTTTTT; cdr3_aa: CSAPLAGGSGELFF
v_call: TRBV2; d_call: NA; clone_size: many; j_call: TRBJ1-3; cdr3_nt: TGTGCCAGCACAATTCAGGAAGGCCCTGGAAACACCATATATTTT; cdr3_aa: CASTIQEGPGNTIYF
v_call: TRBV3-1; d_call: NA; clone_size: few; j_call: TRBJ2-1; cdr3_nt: TGTGCCAGCAGCCAAGATGCAGAGGGACAAAATGAGCAGTTCTTC; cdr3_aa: CASSQDAEGQNEQFF
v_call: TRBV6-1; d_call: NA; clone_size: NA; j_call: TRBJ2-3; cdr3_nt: TGTGCCAGGCCCTGTCAGACAGATACGCAGTATTTT; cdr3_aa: CARPCQTDTQYF
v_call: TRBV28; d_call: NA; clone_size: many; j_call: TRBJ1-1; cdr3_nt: TGTGCCAGCAGTGGATCCGGGACATACAACACTGAAGCTTTCTTT; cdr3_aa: CASSGSGTYNTEAFF
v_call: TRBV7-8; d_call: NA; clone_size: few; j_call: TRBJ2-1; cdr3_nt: TGTGCCAGCAGCCCCCCGGACACTGACAATGAGCAGTTCTTC; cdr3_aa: CASSPPDTDNEQFF
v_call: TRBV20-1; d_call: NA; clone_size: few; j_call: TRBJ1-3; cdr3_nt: TGCAGTGCTAGAGAACCCTCTGGAAACACCATATATTTT; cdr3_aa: CSAREPSGNTIYF
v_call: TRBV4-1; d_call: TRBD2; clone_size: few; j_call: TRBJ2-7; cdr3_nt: TGCGCCAGCAGCCCGGGACTAGCGGGAATGTCCTACGAGCAGTACTTC; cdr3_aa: CASSPGLAGMSYEQYF
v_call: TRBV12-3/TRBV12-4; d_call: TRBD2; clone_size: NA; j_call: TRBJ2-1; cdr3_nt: TGTGCCAGCAGTTTTCGCGGGGGAGCTCCATACAATGAGCAGTTCTTC; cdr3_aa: CASSFRGGAPYNEQFF
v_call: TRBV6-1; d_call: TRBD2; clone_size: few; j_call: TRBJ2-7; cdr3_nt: TGTGCCAGCGGGGCCGTGGCTAGCGGGTACGAGCAGTACTTC; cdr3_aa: CASGAVASGYEQYF
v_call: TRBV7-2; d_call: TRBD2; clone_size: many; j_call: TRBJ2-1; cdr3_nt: TGTGCCAGCAGCTTTGGACTAGCGGGTCCCGGCTCCTACAATGAGCAGTTCTTC; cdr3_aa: CASSFGLAGPGSYNEQFF
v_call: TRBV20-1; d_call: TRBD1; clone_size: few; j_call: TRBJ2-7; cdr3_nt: TGCAGTGCTAGCGGGACAGGGATCCCCGAGCAGTACTTC; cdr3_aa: CSASGTGIPEQYF